The 11 T cell receptor beta chains below were found in one sample sequenced in a study of blood T cell repertoires in COVID-19. Assay: immunoSEQ multiplex PCR; the TCRdb copy retains only in-frame clones and omits some. The data hold 100,000 to 110,000 clones, with around 81% observed a single time. Source material: peripheral blood. These receptors came from a middle-aged man with active or convalescent COVID-19.

This chain connects TRBV3-1 (or the pseudogene TRBV3-2) to TRBJ2-2; a possible D gene is TRBD1 (5 bases). The CDR3 spans 16 residues. The V and J ends lost 8 bases and 6 bases respectively, with 22 bases between them. The germline V gene has CDR1 LGHDT and CDR2 YNNKEL (reference sequence). Written as DNA, the CDR3 is TGTGCCAGCCGGTTGGATCAGGGTTTTTTCGCCGGGGAGCTGTTTTTT. Translation: CASRLDQGFFAGELFF.

The chain recombines TRBV9 with TRBJ2-1; D gene ambiguous. The germline V gene encodes CDR1 SGDLS and CDR2 YYNGEE. V was pared by 0 bases and J by 8 bases, with 9 bases between. The CDR3 covers 13 residues. The CDR3 region is CASSVAVAHEQFF. The CDR3 DNA reads as TGTGCCAGCAGCGTAGCAGTAGCACATGAGCAGTTCTTC.

The chain carries TRBV27 and TRBJ1-3, with TRBD1 matching 8 bases. The CDR3 loop spans 20 amino acids. The junction had 22 bases not matched to a gene; V was cut back by 7 bases and J by 2 bases. Per the germline V gene, CDR1 is MNHEY and CDR2 is SMNVEV (reference sequence). The CDR3 here is CASTPDRGDRYNLTGNTIYF. The CDR3 DNA reads as TGTGCCAGCACTCCCGATCGGGGGGACAGGTACAACTTGACTGGAAACACCATATATTTT.

V usage is TRBV7-6 and J usage is TRBJ2-1, with TRBD2 matching 8 bases. Germline CDR1 and CDR2: SGHVS and FNYEAQ. The CDR3 runs to 15 residues. J was trimmed by 6 bases and V by 2 bases; bases with no gene match: 6. For the CDR3, the DNA is TGTGCCAGCAGCTTACGGACTAGCTCGGGCAATGAGCAGTTCTTC. It yields the protein CASSLRTSSGNEQFF.

The rearrangement uses TRBV5-1 and TRBJ1-6; possibly TRBD1 for D (6 bases). Trimming shortened V by 0 bases and J by 10 bases, and 11 bases separated the two germline ends. Germline loops: CDR1 SGHRS, CDR2 YFSETQ. The CDR3 has 14 residues. The CDR3 bases are TGCGCCAGCAGCTTGGGGCAGGGGAAGTCACCCCTCCACTTT. Translating gives CASSLGQGKSPLHF. The complete variable domain, with remaining parts taken from reference TRBV5-1 and TRBJ1-6, reads KAGVTQTPRYLIKTRGQQVTLSCSPISGHRSVSWYQQTPGQGLQFLFEYFSETQRNKGNFPGRFSGRQFSNSRSEMNVSTLELGDSALYLCASSLGQGKSPLHFGNGTRLTVT.

The rearrangement uses TRBV7-9 and TRBJ1-2; 8 nucleotides agree with TRBD1. Germline lookup yields CDR1 SEHNR and CDR2 FQNEAQ (reference sequence). This CDR3 contains 15 residues. The ends lost 0 bases at V and 1 base at J; junction bases unmatched: 1. The CDR3 DNA sequence: TGTGCCAGCAGCTTAGCGGGACAGGATAACTATGGCTACACCTTC. Translating gives CASSLAGQDNYGYTF.

The rearrangement links TRBV9 to TRBJ2-5; 8 nucleotides align to TRBD1. The trim removed 3 bases at V and 2 bases at J, leaving 9 bases unmatched. The CDR3 contains 16 residues. Germline V lookup: CDR1 SGDLS, CDR2 YYNGEE. Here the CDR3 DNA reads TGTGCCAGCAGCGCAGGACAGGGAACCCCTCAAGAGACCCAGTACTTC. Protein: CASSAGQGTPQETQYF.

The V and J genes are TRBV25-1 and TRBJ1-4; the D is unclear. This CDR3 spans 14 amino acids. Trimming took 4 bases from V and 5 from J, leaving 11 bases between them. The germline V gene has CDR1 MGHDK and CDR2 SYGVNS. The CDR3 region is CASSAFVGNEKLFF. The CDR3 DNA is TGTGCCAGCAGTGCATTCGTCGGGAATGAAAAACTGTTTTTT.

This clone came up once. J is TRBJ2-5 and V is TRBV5-6; 14 nucleotides line up with TRBD2. J gave up 0 bases and V 3 bases, and 4 bases lay outside the gene matches. CDR3 length: 17 residues. Germline lookup yields CDR1 SGHDT and CDR2 YYEEEE. CDR3 amino acids: CASSWGLAGDDQETQYF. DNA for the CDR3: TGTGCCAGCAGCTGGGGACTAGCGGGAGACGACCAAGAGACCCAGTACTTC.

CDR3 residues: CASSLKAGGTDTQYF. CDR3 nucleotides: TGTGCCAGCAGCTTAAAAGCGGGTGGCACAGATACGCAGTATTTT. V and J are TRBV7-3 and TRBJ2-3; D possibly corresponds to TRBD2 (6 bases). Germline V gives CDR1 SGHTA, CDR2 FQGTGA. Deletions cut 1 base from V and 1 base from J, with 9 bases between. The CDR3 has 15 residues. The complete variable domain, with remaining parts taken from reference TRBV7-3 and TRBJ2-3, reads GAGVSQTPSNKVTEKGKYVELRCDPISGHTALYWYRQSLGQGPEFLIYFQGTGAADDSGLPNDRFFAVRPEGSVSTLKIQRTERGDSAVYLCASSLKAGGTDTQYFGPGTRLTVL.

This sequence joins TRBV19 and TRBJ1-1; maybe TRBD1 (5 bases). Trimming removed 6 bases from V and 1 base from J, with 12 bases in between. This CDR3 has 14 residues. Germline V gene lookup returns CDR1 LNHDA and CDR2 SQIVND (reference sequence). The DNA for the CDR3 is TGTGCCAGTAGCCCGGGACTGACGAACACTGAAGCTTTCTTT. It translates to CASSPGLTNTEAFF.